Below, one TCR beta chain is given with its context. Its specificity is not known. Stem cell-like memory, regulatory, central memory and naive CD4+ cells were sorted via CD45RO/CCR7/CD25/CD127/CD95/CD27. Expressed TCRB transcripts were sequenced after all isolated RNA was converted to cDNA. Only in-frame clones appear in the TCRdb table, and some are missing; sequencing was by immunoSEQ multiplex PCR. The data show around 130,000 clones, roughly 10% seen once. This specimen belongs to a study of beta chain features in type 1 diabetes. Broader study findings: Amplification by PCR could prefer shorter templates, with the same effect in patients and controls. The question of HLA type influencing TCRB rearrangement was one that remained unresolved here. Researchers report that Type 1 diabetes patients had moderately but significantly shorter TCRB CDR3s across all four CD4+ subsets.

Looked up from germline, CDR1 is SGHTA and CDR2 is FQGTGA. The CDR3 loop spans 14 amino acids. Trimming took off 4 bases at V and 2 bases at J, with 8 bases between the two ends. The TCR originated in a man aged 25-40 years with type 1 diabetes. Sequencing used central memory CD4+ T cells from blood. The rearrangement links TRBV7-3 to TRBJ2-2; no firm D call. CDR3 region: CASSYNPNTGELFF. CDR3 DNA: TGTGCCAGCAGCTACAACCCTAACACCGGGGAGCTGTTTTTT.